This T cell receptor beta chain was captured in a study of cytomegalovirus exposure and HLA in healthy donors. Whole-study results and caveats: TCR beta V- and J-gene trimming was later associated with a missense DCLRE1C variant. Overall, some 160 TCR beta chains were annotated as cytomegalovirus-associated.

The table lists this clone with a few counts. The antigen is not known. Both 60 Vbeta primers and 13 Jbeta primers went into the PCR. The table came from immunoSEQ multiplex PCR; TCRdb's copy has only in-frame clones and leaves some out. The table has approximately 170,000 clones, approximately 80% seen once; the top ten hold around 3%. CDR1 is SGHAT and CDR2 is FQNNGV in the germline V gene. V lost 3 bases to trimming and J lost 5 bases; unmatched junction nucleotides: 4. The CDR3 has 14 amino acids. The chain combines TRBV11-2 with TRBJ1-1, with 9 nucleotides matching TRBD1. Source material: PBMCs. This receptor was taken from a middle-aged woman in good health and CMV-seropositive. DNA of the CDR3: TGTGCCAGCAGCTTTGACAGGGGGGGTACTGAAGCTTTCTTT. It translates to CASSFDRGGTEAFF.